A single sample gave rise to the 22 T cell receptor beta chains below, sequenced in a study of human T cells and chemical hapten exposure. MiXCR was run by TCRdb on the RACE reads, yielding one entry per CDR3 protein. Of 80,000 to 100,000 distinct CDR3 sequences in the sample, approximately 11% were seen once. This sample's time point: patch test 3, about 24 weeks after DPC sensitization. The treatment denotes: therapeutic diphenylcyclopropenone sensitization with weekly scalp DPC. Here the sequenced sample was whole blood, taken in connection with sensitization to the hapten diphenylcyclopropenone (DPC). These receptor sequences come from a woman under 40 with alopecia areata. Some clones in this sample may be carry-over from other donors' samples.

This clonotype was counted between two and nine times. The V call is TRBV2, the J call TRBJ2-1; no definite D call. The length of the CDR3 is 14 residues. V was clipped by 6 bases and J by 7 bases, with 16 bases between them. The germline V gene has CDR1 SNHLY and CDR2 FYNNEI. DNA for the CDR3: TGTGCCAGCAGGCCGGGTCTCGCGAGGAATGAGCAGTTCTTC. Protein: CASRPGLARNEQFF. Variable domain in full (rest from reference TRBV2 and TRBJ2-1): EPEVTQTPSHQVTQMGQEVILRCVPISNHLYFYWYRQILGQKVEFLVSFYNNEISEKSEIFDDQFSVERPDGSNFTLKIRSTKLEDSAMYFCASRPGLARNEQFFGPGTRLTVL.

Concerning this clonotype itself: A read error may explain this, as a much larger clone is one base away. The chain carries TRBV5-1 and TRBJ1-1; 7 bases agree with TRBD1. The CDR3 contains 14 residues. CDR1 is SGHRS, CDR2 YFSETQ, per germline. V was clipped by 4 bases and J by 4 bases; unmatched bases: 7. The CDR3 protein is CASSPDRIITEAFF. The DNA for the CDR3 is TGCGCCAGCAGCCCGGACAGGATTATCACTGAAGCTTTCTTT.

This clonotype was seen repeatedly, ten times or more. The rearrangement uses TRBV6-2 or TRBV6-3 and TRBJ2-1, with D maybe TRBD2 (6 bases). V was trimmed by 4 bases and J by 12 bases, leaving 16 bases between them. The CDR3 totals 13 residues. Germline V gene sequence: CDR1 MNHEY, CDR2 SVGEGT. CDR3 amino acids: CASSSGASVLQFF. In nucleotides, the CDR3 is TGTGCCAGCAGTTCTGGGGCTAGCGTCTTGCAGTTCTTC.

This clonotype was observed at least ten times. This sequence joins TRBV18 and TRBJ1-4; D remains ambiguous. This CDR3 has 14 amino acids. V dropped 5 bases and J dropped 0 bases, with 7 bases sitting between them. The germline gives CDR1 KGHSH, CDR2 LQKENI. The CDR3: CASSEGATNEKLFF. The CDR3 DNA follows: TGTGCCAGCTCAGAGGGTGCAACTAATGAAAAACTGTTTTTT.

This clonotype appeared a few times. The chain is built from TRBV2 and TRBJ1-2, with TRBD1 matching over 12 bases. The CDR3 totals 16 residues. Germline CDR1 is SNHLY and CDR2 is FYNNEI. Germline trimming cut 6 bases from V and 4 bases from J; bases unmatched to any gene: 9. CDR3 DNA: TGTGCCAGCAGGCGAGGGACAGGGGGCGCGGGCTATGGCTACACCTTC. Its protein is CASRRGTGGAGYGYTF.

The rearrangement links TRBV10-2 to TRBJ2-2, with 10 bases aligning to TRBD1. Germline loops: CDR1 WSHSY, CDR2 SAAADI. The V and J ends lost 3 bases and 0 bases, in that order; junction bases with no gene match: 4. The CDR3 is 17 amino acids. This CDR3 reads CASSDGTGATNTGELFF. The DNA of the CDR3 is TGCGCCAGCAGTGACGGGACAGGGGCTACGAACACCGGGGAGCTGTTTTTT.

The V call is TRBV7-8, the J call TRBJ1-5; D uncertain. Per germline, CDR1 SGHVS and CDR2 FQNEAQ. V lost 0 bases, J lost 0 bases, and 9 bases lay in between. The CDR3 has 16 amino acids. The CDR3 DNA reads TGTGCCAGCAGCTTAGCGTACGGCAATAGCAATCAGCCCCAGCATTTT. It codes for CASSLAYGNSNQPQHF.

This clonotype showed up many times. The DNA for the CDR3 is TGCAGTGCTGCGATTCAGGTCTCTTCCTACGAGCAGTACTTC. Its translation is CSAAIQVSSYEQYF. The rearrangement uses TRBV20-1 and TRBJ2-7; D unresolved. Trimming took 5 bases from V and 1 from J, leaving 15 bases between them. Per germline, CDR1 DFQATT and CDR2 SNEGSKA (reference sequence). CDR3 length: 14 amino acids.

This clonotype was counted a few times. The chain employs TRBV29-1 and TRBJ2-7; TRBD1 is a possible D gene (5 bases). There are 14 residues in the CDR3. CDR1 and CDR2 (germline): SQVTM, ANQGSEA. V was shortened by 8 bases and J by 4 bases, with 21 bases between the two germline ends. CDR3 protein: CSSSGAVGTYEQYF. The CDR3 DNA follows: TGCAGCTCGAGTGGGGCAGTAGGAACTTACGAGCAGTACTTC.

Of note for this clonotype: A much larger clone lies a single base off, so this may be a read error. The chain is built from TRBV7-9 and TRBJ1-1; 11 positions match TRBD1. Germline V lookup: CDR1 SEHNR, CDR2 FQNEAQ (reference sequence). The CDR3 sequence is 16 residues long. V lost 5 bases to trimming and J lost 6 bases; unmatched junction nucleotides: 11. The CDR3 spells CASSANTGTGGSEAFF. In DNA, the CDR3 is TGTGCCAGCAGCGCCAACACCGGGACAGGGGGTTCTGAAGCTTTCTTT.

The chain joins TRBV28 to TRBJ2-3; 11 bases are a match to TRBD2. The V segment lost 6 bases and the J segment 5 bases; nucleotides outside the gene matches: 10. CDR1 and CDR2 from the germline V gene are MDHEN and SYDVKM. This CDR3 has 16 amino acids. The CDR3 DNA reads TGTGCCAGCAGACACACTAGCGGGAGAGGGGAAGATACGCAGTATTTT. Amino acid sequence: CASRHTSGRGEDTQYF.

The J gene is TRBJ1-6, the V gene TRBV28, with 7 positions matching TRBD1. The CDR3 is 13 amino acids. The V segment lost 6 bases and the J segment 7 bases; nucleotides outside the gene matches: 3. The germline V gene has CDR1 MDHEN and CDR2 SYDVKM. CDR3 sequence: CASRGQPNSPLHF. DNA of the CDR3: TGTGCCAGCAGGGGACAGCCAAATTCACCCCTCCACTTT.

This clonotype was found many times. The V gene is TRBV6-1, the J gene TRBJ1-2; no clear D. Germline lookup yields CDR1 MNHNS and CDR2 SASEGT. This CDR3 comprises 16 residues. V lost 7 bases and J 0 bases, leaving 18 bases between the germline ends. The CDR3 sequence is CASKDQYWGPNYGYTF. The CDR3 DNA reads TGTGCCAGCAAGGATCAGTACTGGGGTCCTAACTATGGCTACACCTTC.

Details on this clonotype: A much larger clone sits a single nucleotide away, making a read error possible. The chain joins TRBV12-3 or TRBV12-4 to TRBJ2-1, with 8 nucleotides matching TRBD2. The CDR3 is 11 residues long. This CDR3 is CVSIGGGEQFF. CDR3 sequence (DNA): TGTGTCAGCATCGGGGGGGGAGAGCAGTTCTTC.

A remark on this clonotype: Germline and junction disagree at one end, which may indicate a read error. This chain links TRBV7-9 with TRBJ2-1; D is perhaps TRBD2 (6 bases). Germline V gene lookup returns CDR1 SEHNR and CDR2 FQNEAQ (reference sequence). The CDR3 extends over 13 amino acids. For the CDR3, the DNA is TGTCCCAGCAGCTTACGGGGGATCAATGAGCAGTTCTTC. Protein product: CPSSLRGINEQFF.

This clonotype was counted many times. This chain joins TRBV11-2 and TRBJ2-1; D gene uncertain. From germline, CDR1 is SGHAT and CDR2 FQNNGV. The length of the CDR3 is 13 residues. Trimming took 5 bases from V and 8 from J, leaving 13 bases between them. The CDR3 DNA follows: TGTGCCAGCAGCCCTGGACGGGCCTATGAGCAGTTCTTC. Its translation: CASSPGRAYEQFF.

This clonotype was picked up many times. The chain joins TRBV24-1 to TRBJ2-3; unclear D gene. V gave up 1 base and J gave up 0 bases, with 4 bases separating them. The CDR3 contains 14 residues. Germline V gene data show CDR1 as KGHDR and CDR2 as SFDVKD. The chain's CDR3 is CATSDLRSTDTQYF. CDR3 bases: TGTGCCACCAGTGATTTAAGGAGCACAGATACGCAGTATTTT.

This clonotype was counted between two and nine times. The chain combines TRBV3-1 with TRBJ1-3; 7 nucleotides match TRBD1. Germline CDR1 and CDR2: LGHDT and YNNKEL (reference sequence). The CDR3 runs to 16 residues. J lost 2 bases, V lost 4 bases, and 8 bases had no gene match. The CDR3 region is CASSPTDRVAGNTIYF. DNA for the CDR3: TGTGCCAGCAGCCCAACTGACAGGGTCGCTGGAAACACCATATATTTT.

This clonotype was counted many times. This chain joins TRBV19 and TRBJ1-5, with TRBD1 as a possible D gene (6 bases). There are 14 residues in the CDR3. Trimming took off 7 bases at V and 4 bases at J, with 14 bases between the two ends. Germline CDR1 LNHDA, CDR2 SQIVND (reference sequence). Here the CDR3 DNA reads TGTGCCAGTAACAGGGATTGGGGAAATCAGCCCCAGCATTTT. Protein sequence: CASNRDWGNQPQHF.

The table lists this clonotype with many counts. This chain connects TRBV19 to TRBJ1-1; 7 nucleotides align to TRBD1. The V and J ends lost 7 bases and 4 bases, in that order; junction bases with no gene match: 3. Germline V gene data show CDR1 as LNHDA and CDR2 as SQIVND (reference sequence). The CDR3 sequence is 12 residues long. The CDR3 region is CASTDRVTEAFF. CDR3 coding DNA: TGTGCCAGTACCGACAGGGTCACTGAAGCTTTCTTT.

The chain is built from TRBV7-9 and TRBJ2-2; 7 nucleotides align to TRBD2. The junction had 8 bases not matched to a gene; V was cut back by 4 bases and J by 0 bases. Looked up from germline, CDR1 is SEHNR and CDR2 is FQNEAQ (reference sequence). The CDR3 runs 17 residues. CDR3 loop: CASSSGKGGSNTGELFF. The CDR3 DNA reads as TGTGCCAGCAGCTCCGGGAAGGGAGGGTCGAACACCGGGGAGCTGTTTTTT. Variable domain in full (rest from reference TRBV7-9 and TRBJ2-2): DTGVSQNPRHKITKRGQNVTFRCDPISEHNRLYWYRQTLGQGPEFLTYFQNEAQLEKSRLLSDRFSAERPKGSFSTLEIQRTEQGDSAMYLCASSSGKGGSNTGELFFGEGSRLTVL.

This clonotype was picked up a small number of times. The chain links TRBV18 to TRBJ1-2, with 7 bases that match TRBD1. Germline CDR1 is KGHSH and CDR2 is LQKENI. Trimming at V came to 2 bases and at J to 4 bases, leaving 7 bases not matched to a gene. The CDR3 has 15 residues. Here the CDR3 DNA reads TGTGCCAGCTCACCAACAGGGGCCGTAGTCTATGGCTACACCTTC. This translates into CASSPTGAVVYGYTF. The full variable domain, in which reference TRBV18 and TRBJ1-2 provide the parts outside the CDR3, is NAGVMQNPRHLVRRRGQEARLRCSPMKGHSHVYWYRQLPEEGLKFMVYLQKENIIDESGMPKERFSAEFPKEGPSILRIQQVVRGDSAAYFCASSPTGAVVYGYTFGSGTRLTVV.